One T cell receptor (beta chain) is described in this entry. Other DNA sequences within the sample encode an identical CDR3. These data come from a study of blood T cell repertoires in COVID-19. Here immunoSEQ multiplex PCR was the method, and the copy in TCRdb shows in-frame clones only, minus some. The data hold fewer than 450,000 clones, with roughly 88% observed a single time. The specimen was peripheral blood. The receptor's source is a woman in her 50s with COVID-19, enrolled during active disease.

CDR3 region: CAWSSGGTQPQHF. In DNA, the CDR3 is TGTGCCTGGAGTTCGGGGGGCACTCAGCCCCAGCATTTT. This rearrangement joins TRBV30 to TRBJ1-5; perhaps TRBD1 as D (6 bases). Deletions cut 2 bases from V and 6 bases from J, with 11 bases between. The CDR3 is 13 amino acids. The germline V gene has CDR1 GTSNPN and CDR2 SVGIG (reference sequence). Looking up the rest from reference TRBV30 and TRBJ1-5 gives the full variable domain: SQTIHQWPATLVQPVGSPLSLECTVEGTSNPNLYWYRQAAGRGLQLLFYSVGIGQISSEVPQNLSASRPQDRQFILSSKKLLLSDSGFYLCAWSSGGTQPQHFGDGTRLSIL.